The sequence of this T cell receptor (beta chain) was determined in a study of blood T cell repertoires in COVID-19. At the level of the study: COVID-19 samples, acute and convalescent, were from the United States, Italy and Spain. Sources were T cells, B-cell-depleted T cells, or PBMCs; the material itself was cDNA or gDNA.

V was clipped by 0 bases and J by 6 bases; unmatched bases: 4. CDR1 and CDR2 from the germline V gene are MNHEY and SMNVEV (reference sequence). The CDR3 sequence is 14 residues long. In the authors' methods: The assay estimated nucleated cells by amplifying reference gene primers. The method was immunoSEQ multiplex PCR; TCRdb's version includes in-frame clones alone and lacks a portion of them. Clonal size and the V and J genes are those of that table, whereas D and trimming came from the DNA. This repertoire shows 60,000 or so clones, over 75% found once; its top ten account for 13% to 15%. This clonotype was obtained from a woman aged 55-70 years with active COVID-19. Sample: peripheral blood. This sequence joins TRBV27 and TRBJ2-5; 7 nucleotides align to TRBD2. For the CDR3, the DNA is TGTGCCAGCAGTTTATCCCCCGGGGGGAAGACCCAGTACTTC. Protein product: CASSLSPGGKTQYF.